The 8 T cell receptor beta chains reported below all come from one sample, sequenced in a study of metastatic and nonmetastatic thyroid tumors (dated by TCRdb to 2018 to 2021). Library preparation used PCR. Instrument on record: Illumina HiSeq 4000. Using fastp at Q25 and MiXCR, TCRdb reprocessed the public reads and kept productive beta chains. This sample gives 10,000 to 13,000 clones in total; 25% to 30% of them show up just once. The top ten clonotypes cover roughly a tenth of the sample. Before undergoing thyroid surgery, none of the patients had been given any kind of treatment. The sequencing input was tumor tissue. The receptors derive from a male donor with papillary thyroid cancer or a benign thyroid nodule (not recorded which). Some clones in this sample may be carry-over from other donors' samples.

Concerning this clone itself: An end of the junction differs from the germline gene, which may be a read error. This chain uses TRBV6-2 or TRBV6-3 with TRBJ2-5; D ambiguous. Germline V gene sequence: CDR1 MNHEY, CDR2 SVGEGT. The CDR3 covers 14 residues. CDR3 nucleotide sequence: TGTGCCAGCAGTGACTCGATCGGCCGGGCGGCCCAGTACTTC. Translating gives CASSDSIGRAAQYF.

The chain carries TRBV11-2 and TRBJ2-7; D is uncertain. Trimming cost V 1 base and J 3 bases, with 7 bases left between them. The CDR3 is 13 amino acids. Germline-derived CDR1 and CDR2 are SGHAT and FQNNGV. CDR3 bases: TGTGCCAGCAGCTTAGGCCGGGTCTACGAGCAGTACTTC. This gives the protein CASSLGRVYEQYF.

J is TRBJ2-2 and V is TRBV27, with 11 bases aligning to TRBD2. The ends lost 5 bases at V and 6 bases at J; junction bases unmatched: 5. The germline gives CDR1 MNHEY, CDR2 SMNVEV (reference sequence). This CDR3 contains 15 residues. CDR3 sequence reads: CASSPLAGVAGELFF. CDR3 bases: TGTGCCAGCAGTCCACTAGCGGGAGTTGCCGGGGAGCTGTTTTTT.

The rearrangement uses TRBV6-1 and TRBJ2-7, with 9 bases identical to TRBD1. Trimming at V came to 6 bases and at J to 1 base, leaving 10 bases not matched to a gene. Germline CDR1 and CDR2: MNHNS and SASEGT. The CDR3 is 16 amino acids. CDR3 sequence reads: CASSPFGGQGSYEQYF. DNA of the CDR3: TGTGCCAGCAGCCCCTTCGGGGGACAGGGTTCCTACGAGCAGTACTTC.

To note about this clone: This could be a read error, since a much larger clone is one nucleotide away. At the DNA level, this CDR3 is encoded by other sequences in the same sample as well. The V gene is TRBV3-1, the J gene TRBJ1-1; D unresolved. The CDR3 sequence is 12 residues long. V was pared by 1 base and J by 6 bases, with 6 bases between. CDR1 is LGHDT and CDR2 is YNNKEL in the germline V gene (reference sequence). CDR3 protein: CASSQVGSEAFF. CDR3 nucleotides: TGTGCCAGCAGCCAAGTAGGTTCTGAAGCTTTCTTT.

V and J are TRBV20-1 and TRBJ2-7, with D unclear. V shed 3 bases and J shed 7 bases, with 25 bases lying between them. The CDR3 totals 16 residues. Germline-derived CDR1 and CDR2 are DFQATT and SNEGSKA (reference sequence). This CDR3 is CSASPDPFVPPGEQYF. The CDR3 DNA follows: TGCAGTGCTAGCCCTGACCCATTCGTTCCCCCAGGAGAGCAGTACTTC.

This clone has ten or more counts. The chain employs TRBV20-1 and TRBJ2-5; D perhaps matches TRBD1 (6 bases). V lost 3 bases to trimming and J lost 5 bases, with 13 bases between them. The germline V gene has CDR1 DFQATT and CDR2 SNEGSKA (reference sequence). The CDR3 contains 13 residues. The CDR3, as DNA: TGCAGTGCTAGCAACAGGGCTACGGAGACCCAGTACTTC. It is translated as CSASNRATETQYF.

This clone was counted a few times. The junction shows a germline mismatch at one end, possibly a read error. The chain employs TRBV29-1 and TRBJ2-7; D remains ambiguous. This CDR3 has 12 residues. Germline assignment: CDR1 SQVTM and CDR2 ANQGSEA. Written as DNA, the CDR3 is TGTAGCATAATAGGAGTCGGCTACGAGCAGTACTTC. This sequence encodes CSIIGVGYEQYF.